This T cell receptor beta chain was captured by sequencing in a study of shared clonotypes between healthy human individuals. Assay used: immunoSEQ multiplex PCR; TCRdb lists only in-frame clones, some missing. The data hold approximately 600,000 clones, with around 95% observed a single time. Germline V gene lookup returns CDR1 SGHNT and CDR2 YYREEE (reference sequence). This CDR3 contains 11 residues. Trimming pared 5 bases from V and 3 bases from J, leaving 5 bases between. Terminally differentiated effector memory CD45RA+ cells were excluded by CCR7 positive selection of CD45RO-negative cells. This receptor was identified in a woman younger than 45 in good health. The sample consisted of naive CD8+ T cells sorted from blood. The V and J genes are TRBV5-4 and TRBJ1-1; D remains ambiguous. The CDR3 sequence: CASRTDTEAFF. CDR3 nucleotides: TGTGCCAGCAGGACCGACACTGAAGCTTTCTTT.